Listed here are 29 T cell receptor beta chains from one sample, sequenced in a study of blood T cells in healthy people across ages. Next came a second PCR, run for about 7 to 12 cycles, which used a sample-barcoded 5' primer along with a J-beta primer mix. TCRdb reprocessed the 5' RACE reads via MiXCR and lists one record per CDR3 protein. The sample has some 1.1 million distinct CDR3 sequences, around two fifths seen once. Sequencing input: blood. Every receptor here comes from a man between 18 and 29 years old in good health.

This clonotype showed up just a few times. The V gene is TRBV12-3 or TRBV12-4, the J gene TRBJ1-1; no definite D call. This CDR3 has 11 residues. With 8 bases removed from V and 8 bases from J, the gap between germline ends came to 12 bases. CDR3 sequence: CASSEVREAFF. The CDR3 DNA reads TGTGCCAGCTCTGAAGTGAGGGAAGCTTTCTTT.

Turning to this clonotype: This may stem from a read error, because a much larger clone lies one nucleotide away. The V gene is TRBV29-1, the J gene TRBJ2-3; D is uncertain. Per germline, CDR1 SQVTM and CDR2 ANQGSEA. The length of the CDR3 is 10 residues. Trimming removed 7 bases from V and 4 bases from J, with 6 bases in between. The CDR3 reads CSDTPDTQYF. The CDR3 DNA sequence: TGCAGCGACACCCCAGATACGCAGTATTTT.

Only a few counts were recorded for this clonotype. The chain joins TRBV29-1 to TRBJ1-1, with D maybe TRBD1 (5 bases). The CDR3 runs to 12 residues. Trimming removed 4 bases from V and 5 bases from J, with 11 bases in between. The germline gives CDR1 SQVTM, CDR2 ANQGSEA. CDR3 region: CSVGREGTEAFF. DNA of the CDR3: TGCAGCGTTGGGCGTGAGGGGACTGAAGCTTTCTTT.

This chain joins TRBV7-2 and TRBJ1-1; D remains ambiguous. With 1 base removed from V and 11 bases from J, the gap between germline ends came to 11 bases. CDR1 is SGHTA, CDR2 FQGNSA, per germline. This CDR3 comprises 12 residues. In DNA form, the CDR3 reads TGTGCCAGCAGCTTAGAAGAGGGATGGGCTTTCTTT. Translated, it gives CASSLEEGWAFF.

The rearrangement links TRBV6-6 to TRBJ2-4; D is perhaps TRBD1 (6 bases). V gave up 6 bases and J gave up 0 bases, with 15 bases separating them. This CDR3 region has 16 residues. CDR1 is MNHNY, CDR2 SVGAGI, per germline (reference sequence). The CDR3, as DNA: TGTGCCAGCAGAAGGGGGTTACAAGAAGCCAAAAACATTCAGTACTTC. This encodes CASRRGLQEAKNIQYF.

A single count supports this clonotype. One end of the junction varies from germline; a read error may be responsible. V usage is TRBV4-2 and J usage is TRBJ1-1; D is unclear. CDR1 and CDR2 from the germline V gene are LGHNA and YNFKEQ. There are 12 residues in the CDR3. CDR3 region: CASSQERSETFF. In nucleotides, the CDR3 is TGTGCCAGCAGCCAAGAACGGTCTGAAACTTTCTTT.

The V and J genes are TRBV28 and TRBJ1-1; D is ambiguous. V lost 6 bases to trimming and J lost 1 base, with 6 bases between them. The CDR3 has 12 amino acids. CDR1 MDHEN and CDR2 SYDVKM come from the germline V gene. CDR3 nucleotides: TGTGCCAGCAGGCAGACGAACACTGAAGCTTTCTTT. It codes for CASRQTNTEAFF.

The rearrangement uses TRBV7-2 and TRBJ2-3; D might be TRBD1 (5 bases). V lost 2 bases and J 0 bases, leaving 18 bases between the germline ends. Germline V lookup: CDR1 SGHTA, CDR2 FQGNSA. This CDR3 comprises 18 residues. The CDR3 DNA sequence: TGTGCCAGCAGCTTAAAGATTGGCGACAGTTCTAGCACAGATACGCAGTATTTT. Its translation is CASSLKIGDSSSTDTQYF.

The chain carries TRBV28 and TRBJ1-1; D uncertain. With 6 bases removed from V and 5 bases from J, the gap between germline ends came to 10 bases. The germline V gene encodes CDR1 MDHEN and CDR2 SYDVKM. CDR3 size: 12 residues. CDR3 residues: CASRSPGTEAFF. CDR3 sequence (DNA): TGTGCCAGCAGGTCCCCGGGAACTGAAGCTTTCTTT.

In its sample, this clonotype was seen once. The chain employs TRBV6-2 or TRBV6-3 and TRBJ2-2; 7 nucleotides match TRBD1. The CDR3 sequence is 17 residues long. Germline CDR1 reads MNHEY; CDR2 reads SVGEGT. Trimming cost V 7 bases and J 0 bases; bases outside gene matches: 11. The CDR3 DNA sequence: TGTGCCAGCAATCATAATGCCGGGACAGCGAACACCGGGGAGCTGTTTTTT. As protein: CASNHNAGTANTGELFF.

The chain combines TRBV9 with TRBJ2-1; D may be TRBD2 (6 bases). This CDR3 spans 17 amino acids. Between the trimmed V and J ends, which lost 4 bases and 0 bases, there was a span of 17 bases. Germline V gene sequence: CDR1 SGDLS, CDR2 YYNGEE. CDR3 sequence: CASSLESGSSSYNEQFF. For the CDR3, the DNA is TGTGCCAGCAGCCTAGAAAGCGGGTCTAGCTCCTACAATGAGCAGTTCTTC. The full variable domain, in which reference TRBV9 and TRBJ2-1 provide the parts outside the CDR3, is DSGVTQTPKHLITATGQRVTLRCSPRSGDLSVYWYQQSLDQGLQFLIQYYNGEERAKGNILERFSAQQFPDLHSELNLSSLELGDSALYFCASSLESGSSSYNEQFFGPGTRLTVL.

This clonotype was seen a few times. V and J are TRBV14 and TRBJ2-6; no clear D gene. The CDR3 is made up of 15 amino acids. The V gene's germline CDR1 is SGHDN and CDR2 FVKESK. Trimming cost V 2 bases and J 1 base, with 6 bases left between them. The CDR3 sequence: CASSQHLSGANVLTF. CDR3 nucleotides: TGTGCCAGCAGCCAACACCTTTCTGGGGCCAACGTCCTGACTTTC.

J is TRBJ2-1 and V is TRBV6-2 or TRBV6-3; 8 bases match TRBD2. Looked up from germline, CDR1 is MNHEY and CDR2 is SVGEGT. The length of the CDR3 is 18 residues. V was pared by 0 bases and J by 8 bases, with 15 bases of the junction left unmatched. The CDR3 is CASSYSNIGGGSPYEQFF. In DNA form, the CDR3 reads TGTGCCAGCAGTTACTCGAATATCGGGGGGGGCTCCCCCTATGAGCAGTTCTTC.

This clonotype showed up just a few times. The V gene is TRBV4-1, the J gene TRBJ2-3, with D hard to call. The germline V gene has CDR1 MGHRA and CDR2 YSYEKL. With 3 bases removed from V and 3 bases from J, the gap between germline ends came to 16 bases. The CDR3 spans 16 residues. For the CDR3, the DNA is TGCGCCAGCAGCCAGGAGAAAGAGCGCGAAACAGATACGCAGTATTTT. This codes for CASSQEKERETDTQYF.

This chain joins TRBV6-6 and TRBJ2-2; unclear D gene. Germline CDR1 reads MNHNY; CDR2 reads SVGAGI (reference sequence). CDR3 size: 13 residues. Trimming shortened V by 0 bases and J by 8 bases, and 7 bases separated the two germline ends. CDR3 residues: CASSYSIRGELFF. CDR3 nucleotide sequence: TGTGCCAGCAGTTACTCGATCAGGGGGGAGCTGTTTTTT.

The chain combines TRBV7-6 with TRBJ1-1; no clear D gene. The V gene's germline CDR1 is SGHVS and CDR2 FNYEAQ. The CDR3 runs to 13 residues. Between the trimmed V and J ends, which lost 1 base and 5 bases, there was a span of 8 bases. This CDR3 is CASSLGRETEAFF. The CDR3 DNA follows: TGTGCCAGCAGCTTAGGTAGGGAAACTGAAGCTTTCTTT.

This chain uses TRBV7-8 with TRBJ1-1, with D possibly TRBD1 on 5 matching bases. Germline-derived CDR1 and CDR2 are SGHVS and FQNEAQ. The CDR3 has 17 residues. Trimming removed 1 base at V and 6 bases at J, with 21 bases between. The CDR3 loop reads CASSLELSPAGGPEAFF. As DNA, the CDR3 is TGTGCCAGCAGCTTAGAACTCTCCCCCGCGGGGGGTCCTGAAGCTTTCTTT.

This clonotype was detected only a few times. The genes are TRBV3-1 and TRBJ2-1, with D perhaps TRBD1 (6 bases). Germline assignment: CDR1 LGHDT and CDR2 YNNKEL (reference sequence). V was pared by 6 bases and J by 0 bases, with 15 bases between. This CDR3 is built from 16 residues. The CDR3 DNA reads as TGTGCCAGCAGGCTCGTAACAGGGAGCTCCTACAATGAGCAGTTCTTC. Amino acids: CASRLVTGSSYNEQFF.

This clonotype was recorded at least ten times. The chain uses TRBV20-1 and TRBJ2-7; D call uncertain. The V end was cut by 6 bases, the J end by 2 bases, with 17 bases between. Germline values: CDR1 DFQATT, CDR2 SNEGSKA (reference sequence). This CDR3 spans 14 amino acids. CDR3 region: CSAIQDGAPYEQYF. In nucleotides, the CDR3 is TGCAGTGCCATCCAGGACGGAGCTCCCTACGAGCAGTACTTC.

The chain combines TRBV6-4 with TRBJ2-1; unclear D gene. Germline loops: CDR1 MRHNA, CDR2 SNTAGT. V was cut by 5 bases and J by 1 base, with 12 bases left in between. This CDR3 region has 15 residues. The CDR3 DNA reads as TGTGCCAGCAGTCAAGGCGATTATTCCTACAATGAGCAGTTCTTC. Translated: CASSQGDYSYNEQFF.

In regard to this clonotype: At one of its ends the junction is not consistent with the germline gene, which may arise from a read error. CDR3 DNA sequence: TGTGCCGGCAGCGTAGAGACTAGCGGGGGGGCTTCAGATACGCAGTATTTT. This translates into CAGSVETSGGASDTQYF. J is TRBJ2-3 and V is TRBV9; 14 nucleotides agree with TRBD2. Per germline, CDR1 SGDLS and CDR2 YYNGEE. The CDR3 spans 17 residues. The complete variable domain, with remaining parts taken from reference TRBV9 and TRBJ2-3, reads DSGVTQTPKHLITATGQRVTLRCSPRSGDLSVYWYQQSLDQGLQFLIQYYNGEERAKGNILERFSAQQFPDLHSELNLSSLELGDSALYFCAGSVETSGGASDTQYFGPGTRLTVL.

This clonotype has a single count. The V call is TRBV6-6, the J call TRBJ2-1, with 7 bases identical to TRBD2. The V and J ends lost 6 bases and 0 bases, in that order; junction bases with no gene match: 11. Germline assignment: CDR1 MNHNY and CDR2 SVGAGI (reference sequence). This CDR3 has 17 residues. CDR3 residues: CASSFLQRGSSYNEQFF. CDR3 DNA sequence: TGTGCCAGCAGCTTCCTCCAGCGGGGAAGCTCCTACAATGAGCAGTTCTTC.

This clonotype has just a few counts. The CDR3: CASSQVQPYEQYF. As DNA, the CDR3 is TGTGCCAGCAGCCAAGTACAGCCCTACGAGCAGTACTTC. The chain is built from TRBV4-2 and TRBJ2-7; no clear D gene. V was shortened by 1 base and J by 2 bases, with 6 bases between the two germline ends. Per germline, CDR1 LGHNA and CDR2 YNFKEQ. The CDR3 runs to 13 residues.

This CDR3 is CASSLAAGQGVEAFF. As DNA, the CDR3 is TGTGCCAGCAGCTTAGCTGCCGGACAGGGAGTTGAAGCTTTCTTT. This chain links TRBV7-9 with TRBJ1-1; 8 nucleotides match TRBD1. Germline trimming cut 0 bases from V and 7 bases from J; bases unmatched to any gene: 7. The CDR3 totals 15 residues. Germline CDR1 is SEHNR and CDR2 is FQNEAQ (reference sequence). Using reference TRBV7-9 and TRBJ1-1 for the parts outside the CDR3, the full variable domain is DTGVSQNPRHKITKRGQNVTFRCDPISEHNRLYWYRQTLGQGPEFLTYFQNEAQLEKSRLLSDRFSAERPKGSFSTLEIQRTEQGDSAMYLCASSLAAGQGVEAFFGQGTRLTVV.

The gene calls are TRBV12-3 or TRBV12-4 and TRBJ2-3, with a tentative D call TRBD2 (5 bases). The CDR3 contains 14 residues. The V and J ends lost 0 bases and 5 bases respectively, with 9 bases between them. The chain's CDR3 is CASSLATTRDTQYF. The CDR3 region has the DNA TGTGCCAGCAGTTTAGCGACAACTAGAGATACGCAGTATTTT.

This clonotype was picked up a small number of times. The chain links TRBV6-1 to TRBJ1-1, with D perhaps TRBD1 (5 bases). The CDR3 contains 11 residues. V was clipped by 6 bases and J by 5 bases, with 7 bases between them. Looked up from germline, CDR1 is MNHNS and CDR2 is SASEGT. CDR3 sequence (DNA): TGTGCCAGCAGGGGGACGACTGAAGCTTTCTTT. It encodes CASRGTTEAFF.

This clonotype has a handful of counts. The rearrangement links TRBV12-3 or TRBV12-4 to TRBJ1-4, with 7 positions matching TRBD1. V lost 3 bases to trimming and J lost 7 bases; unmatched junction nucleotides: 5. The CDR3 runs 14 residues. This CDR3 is CASSFGGGTEKLFF. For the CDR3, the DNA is TGTGCCAGCAGTTTTGGAGGGGGCACTGAAAAACTGTTTTTT.

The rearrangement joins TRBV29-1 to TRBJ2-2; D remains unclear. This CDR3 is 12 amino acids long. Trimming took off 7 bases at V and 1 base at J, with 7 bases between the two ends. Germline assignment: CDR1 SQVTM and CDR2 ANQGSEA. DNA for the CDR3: TGCAGCGCCACCGAGAACACCGGGGAGCTGTTTTTT. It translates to CSATENTGELFF.

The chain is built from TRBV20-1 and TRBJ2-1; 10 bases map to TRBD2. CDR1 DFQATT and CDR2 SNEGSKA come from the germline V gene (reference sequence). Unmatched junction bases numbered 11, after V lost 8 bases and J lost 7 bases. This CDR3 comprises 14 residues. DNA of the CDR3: TGCAGTATGTCTAGCGGGGGAACGGGGAATGAGCAGTTCTTC. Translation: CSMSSGGTGNEQFF.